The rows below give T cell receptor beta chains drawn from one sample of a study of beta chain features in type 1 diabetes. The repertoire was sequenced with immunoSEQ multiplex PCR; TCRdb's copy has only in-frame clones and lacks some. The repertoire holds 200,000 to 300,000 clones, with about 71% as singletons. Sequenced: naive CD4+ T cells from blood. The receptors derive from a man between 25 and 39 years old in good health. Both conserved end residues are part of each CDR3. D genes are given only for firm matches. Size is omitted from some rows. Given values are once, few, many or a class for expanded clones.

TRBV9,few,TRBJ2-5,TRBD1,CASGFTGVEDF,TGTGCCAGCGGATTTACAGGGGTAGAAGACTTC
TRBV6-5,-,TRBJ1-1,-,CASVGNTEAFF,TGTGCCAGCGTGGGGAACACTGAAGCTTTCTTT
TRBV11-2,-,TRBJ2-2,-,CASSFSWTGELFF,TGTGCCAGCAGCTTTAGCTGGACCGGGGAGCTGTTTTTT
TRBV4-3,-,TRBJ2-7,TRBD2,CASSQQLAGYYEQYF,TGCGCCAGCAGCCAGCAACTAGCGGGGTACTACGAGCAGTACTTC
TRBV9,-,TRBJ2-5,-,CASSVGQGGETQYF,TGTGCCAGCAGCGTAGGACAAGGGGGGGAGACCCAGTACTTC
TRBV18,-,TRBJ2-3,-,CASSRSHTDTQYF,TGTGCCAGCTCACGGAGCCACACAGATACGCAGTATTTT
TRBV5-1,-,TRBJ2-3,-,CASSLRRSTDTQYF,TGCGCCAGCAGCCTACGGCGAAGCACAGATACGCAGTATTTT
TRBV30,-,TRBJ2-1,-,CAWIPRDHSGFF,TGTGCCTGGATCCCGAGGGACCATTCGGGGTTCTTC
TRBV29-1,few,TRBJ2-3,-,CSVEGRVDTQYF,TGCAGCGTGGAGGGCCGGGTAGATACGCAGTATTTT
TRBV30,-,TRBJ1-1,-,CAWNILGEAFF,TGTGCCTGGAACATCTTGGGTGAAGCTTTCTTT
TRBV9,-,TRBJ2-3,-,CASSPSGDTQYF,TGTGCCAGCAGCCCGTCGGGCGATACGCAGTATTTT
TRBV15,-,TRBJ2-5,-,CATSRDLGSEETQYF,TGTGCCACCAGCAGAGATCTGGGGTCAGAAGAGACCCAGTACTTC
TRBV29-1,few,TRBJ2-1,TRBD2,CSSSRDYHNEQFF,TGCAGCTCGTCCCGGGACTACCACAATGAGCAGTTCTTC
TRBV30,-,TRBJ1-2,TRBD1,CASRDRGRGGYGYTF,TGTGCCTCGCGGGACAGGGGGCGCGGGGGCTATGGCTACACCTTC
TRBV9,few,TRBJ2-5,-,CASSVADQGETQYF,TGTGCCAGCAGCGTAGCCGACCAGGGGGAGACCCAGTACTTC
TRBV7-2,-,TRBJ2-1,-,CASSPGPEQGQFF,TGTGCCAGCAGCCCCGGCCCAGAGCAGGGGCAGTTCTTC
TRBV5-6,-,TRBJ2-7,-,CASSSRSFFGEIHEQYF,TGTGCCAGCAGCTCACGGAGTTTTTTCGGGGAAATCCACGAGCAGTACTTC
TRBV6-6,-,TRBJ2-1,-,CASSQDKPNEQFF,TGTGCCAGCAGCCAAGACAAACCCAACGAGCAGTTCTTC
TRBV29-1,-,TRBJ2-5,-,CSVVAVQETQYF,TGCAGCGTTGTAGCGGTCCAAGAGACCCAGTACTTC
TRBV29-1,-,TRBJ1-1,TRBD1,CSIYRGGLAFF,TGCAGCATCTACAGGGGGGGTTTGGCTTTCTTT
TRBV29-1,few,TRBJ2-7,TRBD1,CSVGDRGPREQYF,TGCAGCGTCGGGGACAGAGGGCCTCGCGAGCAGTACTTC
TRBV30,-,TRBJ1-5,-,CAWSVRGQPQHF,TGTGCCTGGAGTGTACGGGGACAGCCCCAGCATTTT
TRBV4-1,-,TRBJ2-3,TRBD1,CASSRETGGAADTQYF,TGCGCCAGCAGCCGAGAGACAGGGGGCGCGGCAGATACGCAGTATTTT
TRBV5-4,few,TRBJ2-7,TRBD1,CASSSRTGNYYEQYF,TGTGCCAGCAGCTCGCGGACAGGGAACTACTACGAGCAGTACTTC
TRBV28,few,TRBJ2-1,TRBD2,CASSLRLAGGPEQFF,TGTGCCAGCAGTCTAAGACTAGCGGGAGGGCCAGAGCAGTTCTTC
TRBV30,-,TRBJ1-6,TRBD1,CAWSSQTGRYSPLHF,TGTGCCTGGAGTTCCCAGACAGGGAGATACTCACCCCTCCACTTT
TRBV5-1,few,TRBJ2-7,-,CASSLTGYEQYF,TGCGCCAGCAGCTTAACAGGTTACGAGCAGTACTTC
TRBV11-2,-,TRBJ1-6,-,CASSLDHRDFYNSPLHF,TGTGCCAGCAGCTTAGACCACAGGGACTTCTATAATTCACCCCTCCACTTT
TRBV9,-,TRBJ2-3,-,CASSVGHGSVDTQYF,TGTGCCAGCAGCGTAGGCCATGGTTCGGTAGATACGCAGTATTTT
TRBV18,-,TRBJ2-1,-,CASSPPMGDEQFF,TGTGCCAGCTCACCCCCGATGGGGGATGAGCAGTTCTTC
TRBV7-9,few,TRBJ2-2,-,CASSLTPIGELFF,TGTGCCAGCAGCTTAACCCCCATCGGGGAGCTGTTTTTT
TRBV20-1,few,TRBJ2-3,-,CSTGIDTQYF,TGCAGCACAGGGATAGATACGCAGTATTTT
TRBV30,-,TRBJ1-2,TRBD1,CAWRGQGAINYGYTF,TGTGCCTGGAGGGGACAGGGGGCAATTAACTATGGCTACACCTTC
TRBV7-8,-,TRBJ2-5,-,CASGQETQYF,TGTGCCAGTGGACAAGAGACCCAGTACTTC
TRBV29-1,-,TRBJ2-2,-,CSAGSTGELFF,TGCAGCGCAGGGAGCACCGGGGAGCTGTTTTTT
TRBV30,-,TRBJ1-5,TRBD1,CAWRQGNQPQHF,TGTGCCTGGAGACAGGGGAATCAGCCCCAGCATTTT
TRBV29-1,few,TRBJ2-1,-,CSVEAAPRYNEQFF,TGCAGCGTTGAGGCAGCTCCACGCTACAATGAGCAGTTCTTC
TRBV29-1,-,TRBJ2-7,TRBD2,CSAGGERGLYEQYF,TGCAGCGCAGGCGGAGAGCGGGGTTTATACGAGCAGTACTTC
TRBV30,-,TRBJ1-5,-,CAWSVPRRGDQPQHF,TGTGCCTGGAGTGTACCACGGCGCGGGGATCAGCCCCAGCATTTT
TRBV11-2,-,TRBJ2-3,TRBD2,CASSLGTSGSRNTDTQYF,TGTGCCAGCAGCTTAGGGACTAGCGGGAGTAGGAACACAGATACGCAGTATTTT
TRBV2,-,TRBJ2-7,-,CASQSDSAYEQYF,TGTGCCAGCCAATCGGACTCGGCCTACGAGCAGTACTTC
TRBV15,-,TRBJ2-7,-,CATSRDQGIASSYEQYF,TGTGCCACCAGCAGAGATCAAGGGATAGCGAGTTCCTACGAGCAGTACTTC
TRBV10-3,few,TRBJ2-1,-,CAITRDPSYNEQFF,TGTGCCATCACTCGGGACCCCTCCTACAATGAGCAGTTCTTC
TRBV7-9,-,TRBJ2-5,TRBD2,CASSSPRSGRQQETQYF,TGTGCCAGCAGCTCCCCCAGGAGCGGGAGGCAGCAAGAGACCCAGTACTTC
TRBV11-2,once,TRBJ2-1,-,CASRKGATSDEQFF,TGTGCCAGCAGAAAAGGCGCCACAAGCGATGAGCAGTTCTTC
TRBV4-3,-,TRBJ2-3,-,CASSALRTDTQYF,TGCGCCAGCAGTGCGTTACGCACAGATACGCAGTATTTT
TRBV9,-,TRBJ1-3,-,CASSVKGIPGNTIYF,TGTGCCAGCAGCGTAAAAGGGATCCCTGGAAACACCATATATTTT
TRBV25-1,-,TRBJ2-7,-,CASSELNRYEQYF,TGTGCCAGCAGTGAACTAAACAGGTACGAGCAGTACTTC
TRBV2,-,TRBJ1-2,-,CASSESGRPYGYTF,TGTGCCAGCAGTGAATCAGGCAGACCCTATGGCTACACCTTC
TRBV7-2,-,TRBJ2-5,-,CASSPGAARETQYF,TGTGCCAGCAGCCCTGGCGCCGCCCGCGAGACCCAGTACTTC
TRBV2,-,TRBJ2-2,-,CASSVRLAGELFF,TGTGCCAGCAGTGTGCGGCTGGCCGGGGAGCTGTTTTTT
TRBV29-1,few,TRBJ2-1,-,CSVGRGRSYNEQFF,TGCAGCGTTGGGCGGGGCCGCTCCTACAATGAGCAGTTCTTC
TRBV6-1,-,TRBJ2-4,-,CASSDLQGAGDIQYF,TGTGCCAGCAGTGACCTACAGGGCGCGGGAGACATTCAGTACTTC
TRBV7-2,-,TRBJ2-7,-,CASSLDGLSYEQYF,TGTGCCAGCAGCTTAGACGGCTTATCCTACGAGCAGTACTTC
TRBV28,-,TRBJ2-7,TRBD1,CASKGANYEQYF,TGTGCCAGCAAGGGGGCTAACTACGAGCAGTACTTC